A selection of T cell receptor beta chains follows, all from one sample in a study of T cells in localized non-small cell lung cancer. Using immunoSEQ multiplex PCR, the repertoire was profiled, and TCRdb retains in-frame clones only, with some absent. The sample has around 140,000 clones; more than 70% are singletons. The sample consisted of peripheral blood, taken before any cancer treatment. These receptors were taken from a female donor over 55 with stage I lung adenocarcinoma. Each CDR3 is given with its conserved first and last residue. A D gene is named only where the DNA matches it firmly. Clone size appears in some rows only: once, few, many, or a class for an expanded clone.

>TRBJ1-1|.|.|TRBV25-1
TGTGCCAGCAGTGGGACTGAAAACACTGAAGCTTTCTTT
CASSGTENTEAFF
>TRBJ2-1|TRBD1|.|TRBV7-2
TGTGCCAGCAGCGGGGGCCGGGACAGGGGGTATGAGCAGTTCTTC
CASSGGRDRGYEQFF
>TRBJ2-1|.|.|TRBV6-5
TGTGCCAGCAGTTACCTTCTCGAGCAGTTCTTC
CASSYLLEQFF
>TRBJ2-7|TRBD1|.|TRBV5-1
TGCGCCAGCAGCCGGACAGGCTACGAGCAGTACTTC
CASSRTGYEQYF
>TRBJ2-7|.|.|TRBV28
TGTGCCAGCAGTTTCTTGGGGGGCGGGGCGAACGAGCAGTACTTC
CASSFLGGGANEQYF
>TRBJ1-3|.|.|TRBV4-1
TGCGCCAGCAGCCAAGATGGGCAGGGTTCTGGAAACACCATATATTTT
CASSQDGQGSGNTIYF
>TRBJ2-1|.|.|TRBV29-1
TGCAGCGCCGGGAGAGAATCCTACAATGAGCAGTTCTTC
CSAGRESYNEQFF
>TRBJ1-4|.|.|TRBV11-2
TGTGCCAGCAGCTACGGTCGGGGAGAATTTCAGGAAAAACTGTTTTTT
CASSYGRGEFQEKLFF
>TRBJ2-7|.|.|TRBV10-2
TGCGCCAGCAGGCCCCGGGAGTCCTACGAGCAGTACTTC
CASRPRESYEQYF
>TRBJ2-7|TRBD2|.|TRBV9
TGTGCCAGCAGCGTAGGACTAGCGGAGAATTACGAGCAGTACTTC
CASSVGLAENYEQYF
>TRBJ2-2|.|.|TRBV6-6
TGTGCCAGCAGATTTAGCACCGGGGAGCTGTTTTTT
CASRFSTGELFF
>TRBJ1-5|.|.|TRBV19
TGTGCCAGTAGTAGCATAAGCCGGGACATCGATCAGCCCCAGCATTTT
CASSSISRDIDQPQHF
>TRBJ1-1|TRBD1|.|TRBV29-1
TGCAGCGTTAAGGGACAGGGGACTCCTAACACTGAAGCTTTCTTT
CSVKGQGTPNTEAFF
>TRBJ1-2|.|.|TRBV6-1
TGTGCCAGCCAGACCAGCTATGGCTACACCTTC
CASQTSYGYTF
>TRBJ2-5|.|.|TRBV5-1
TGCGCCAGCAGCCCCACGACTAGAAACCAAGAGACCCAGTACTTC
CASSPTTRNQETQYF
>TRBJ1-5|TRBD1|.|TRBV4-2
TGTGCCAGCAGCCACCCCCACCAGACAGGGTATAGCAATCAGCCCCAGCATTTT
CASSHPHQTGYSNQPQHF
>TRBJ2-3|TRBD1|.|TRBV19
TGTGCCAGTAGTGAAGCCGGGACAGGGAATACGCAGTATTTT
CASSEAGTGNTQYF
>TRBJ2-2|.|.|TRBV10-3
TGTGCCATCAGTATCGGAGCCTCCCACCAAAACACCGGGGAGCTGTTTTTT
CAISIGASHQNTGELFF
>TRBJ2-7|.|.|TRBV28
TGTGCCAGCAGTTTAGGCGGGCAAAACTCCTACGAGCAGTACTTC
CASSLGGQNSYEQYF
>TRBJ2-7|TRBD2|.|TRBV9
TGTGCCAGCAGCCCGAGACTAGCGGGATCCTACGAGCAGTACTTC
CASSPRLAGSYEQYF
>TRBJ1-5|.|.|TRBV15
TGTGCCACCAGCAATGACAGGATTAGCAATCAGCCCCAGCATTTT
CATSNDRISNQPQHF
>TRBJ1-5|.|once|TRBV30
TGTGCCTGGAGTGTGGGGGGGCGTGGCAATCAGCCCCAGCATTTT
CAWSVGGRGNQPQHF
>TRBJ1-2|TRBD1|.|TRBV6-5
TGTGCCAGCAGTTACTCGACAGGGGGGTTTGGCTATGGCTACACCTTC
CASSYSTGGFGYGYTF
>TRBJ2-7|.|.|TRBV28
TGTGCCAGCAGTGGGGGCGGATCAATCTACGAGCAGTACTTC
CASSGGGSIYEQYF
>TRBJ2-1|.|.|TRBV7-3
TGTGCCAGCAGCCCCTTCGGAGAAAACAATGAGCAGTTCTTC
CASSPFGENNEQFF
>TRBJ2-7|.|.|TRBV6-5
TGTGCCAGCAGGATAGGAATAGACAGGGAGGTCGAGCAGTACTTC
CASRIGIDREVEQYF
>TRBJ2-7|.|.|TRBV6-1
TGTGCCAGCAAGGTGGGCTCCTACGAGCAGTACTTC
CASKVGSYEQYF
>TRBJ1-2|.|.|TRBV27
TGTGCCAGCAGTTTTAGTACGGGGCACTTCTACACCTTC
CASSFSTGHFYTF
>TRBJ1-1|.|.|TRBV6-5
TGTGCCAGCAGTGAAGGGAAAACTGAAGCTTTCTTT
CASSEGKTEAFF
>TRBJ2-5|TRBD1|.|TRBV11-2
TGTGCCAGCAGCTACCGGGACAGGGTCGTCGAGACCCAGTACTTC
CASSYRDRVVETQYF
>TRBJ2-1|TRBD1|.|TRBV27
TGTGCCAGCAGTTTAGCAGGGGGCCTCTACAATGAGCAGTTCTTC
CASSLAGGLYNEQFF
>TRBJ1-2|TRBD1|.|TRBV7-8
TGTGCCAGCAGCGCTAGGGACAGGATGGTCTATGGCTACACCTTC
CASSARDRMVYGYTF
>TRBJ1-1|.|.|TRBV29-1
TGCAGCGTAGGGACGTCATCGTTAGCTTTCTTT
CSVGTSSLAFF
>TRBJ2-5|.|.|TRBV6-5
TGTGCCAGCAGTGATCAGGGGTTCCAGTACTTC
CASSDQGFQYF
>TRBJ2-5|.|.|TRBV2
TGTGCCAGCGAAAAGAGCTACGGCGGAGAGACCCAGTACTTC
CASEKSYGGETQYF
>TRBJ2-1|.|.|TRBV5-4
TGTGCCAGCAGCTGGATCGGAGGTGATGAGCAGTTCTTC
CASSWIGGDEQFF
>TRBJ2-7|.|.|TRBV6-6
TGTGCCAGCAGTTACAGGGGGGGCTACGAGCAGTACTTC
CASSYRGGYEQYF
>TRBJ1-2|.|.|TRBV10-3
TGTGCCATCAGTGAATCGCGTGGCAGCGGCTACACCTTC
CAISESRGSGYTF
>TRBJ1-1|.|.|TRBV25-1
TGTGCCAGCAGTGAGGTCAGGGTCAGTGAAGCTTTCTTT
CASSEVRVSEAFF
>TRBJ1-2|TRBD1|.|TRBV5-1
TGCGCCAGCAGCACTGACAGGGGAGCCAATGGCTACACCTTC
CASSTDRGANGYTF
>TRBJ2-6|.|.|TRBV9
TGTGCCAGCAGCACCCATGCGGGGTCAGGGGCCAACGTCCTGACTTTC
CASSTHAGSGANVLTF
>TRBJ2-2|TRBD2|.|TRBV7-9
TGTGCCAGCAGCTGGATACTAGCGCGTACCCCGAACACCGGGGAGCTGTTTTTT
CASSWILARTPNTGELFF
>TRBJ1-2|.|.|TRBV7-9
TGTGCCAGCAGCTTACCTAGGACAGATACTAACTATGGCTACACCTTC
CASSLPRTDTNYGYTF
>TRBJ2-3|TRBD2|.|TRBV7-8
TGTGCCAGCAGCTTAATCGGGGTAGCGGGAATAATAGATACGCAGTATTTT
CASSLIGVAGIIDTQYF
>TRBJ1-2|.|.|TRBV2
TGTGCCAGCAGTGTTTTCCGCTATGGCTACACCTTC
CASSVFRYGYTF